This TCR beta chain was sequenced in a study of blood T cell repertoires in COVID-19. Study as a whole: Researchers got acute and convalescent COVID-19 samples from the United States, Italy and Spain. PBMCs, B-cell-depleted T cells, or T cells were the source of the cDNA or gDNA that made up the material.

V lost 3 bases, J lost 2 bases, and 8 bases lay in between. CDR1 LNHDA and CDR2 SQIVND come from the germline V gene (reference sequence). The CDR3 sequence is 13 residues long. Original handling: Amplification with reference gene primers provided the estimates of nucleated cell counts. Profiling relied on immunoSEQ multiplex PCR, and the TCRdb table lists in-frame clones only, not all of them. V, J and clone size are taken as reported in that table, and D and trimming were inferred from the DNA itself. The repertoire holds approximately 61,000 clones, with approximately 86% as singletons. The sequence derives from a human donor in a cohort sampled during active COVID-19. The chain is built from TRBV19 and TRBJ2-7; a possible D gene is TRBD2 (5 bases). Sequenced: peripheral blood. CDR3 sequence (DNA): TGTGCCAGTAGTATCTCGGGGACCTACGAGCAGTACTTC. Its protein is CASSISGTYEQYF.